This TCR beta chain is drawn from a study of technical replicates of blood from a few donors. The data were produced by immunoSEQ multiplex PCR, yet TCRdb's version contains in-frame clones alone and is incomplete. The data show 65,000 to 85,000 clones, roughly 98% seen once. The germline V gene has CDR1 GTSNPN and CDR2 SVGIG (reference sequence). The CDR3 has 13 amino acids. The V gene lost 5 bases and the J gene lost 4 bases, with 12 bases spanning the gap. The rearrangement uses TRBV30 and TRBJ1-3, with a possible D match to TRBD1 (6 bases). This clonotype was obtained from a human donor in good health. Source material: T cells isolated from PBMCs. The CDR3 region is CAWLGAGGNTIYF. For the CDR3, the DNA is TGTGCCTGGCTGGGGGCTGGGGGAAACACCATATATTTT.